This entry lists 30 T cell receptor beta chains sequenced from one sample in a study of cytomegalovirus exposure and HLA in healthy donors. The PCR had 60 Vbeta and 13 Jbeta primers. TCRdb keeps only in-frame clones here, not all; method: immunoSEQ multiplex PCR. The listing records fewer than 130,000 clones. The sequencing input was PBMCs. The receptors originated from a man between 50 and 59 years old in good health and CMV-seronegative.

The V gene is TRBV7-9, the J gene TRBJ2-7, with a possible D match to TRBD1 (6 bases). CDR3 size: 15 residues. V lost 1 base to trimming and J lost 3 bases, with 13 bases between them. Germline assignment: CDR1 SEHNR and CDR2 FQNEAQ (reference sequence). CDR3: CASSLDEGVNYEQYF. The CDR3, as DNA: TGTGCCAGCAGCTTAGATGAGGGGGTCAACTACGAGCAGTACTTC.

Written as DNA, the CDR3 is TGTGCCAGCCGACCACCGGGACTAGCGTACGAGCAGTACTTC. Encoded protein: CASRPPGLAYEQYF. The chain joins TRBV7-8 to TRBJ2-7; TRBD2 matches at 10 bases. CDR3 size: 14 residues. The V segment lost 8 bases and the J segment 4 bases; nucleotides outside the gene matches: 8. Germline loops: CDR1 SGHVS, CDR2 FQNEAQ.

J is TRBJ1-1 and V is TRBV18; no clear D gene. This CDR3 has 14 residues. The germline V gene encodes CDR1 KGHSH and CDR2 LQKENI. V shed 3 bases and J shed 0 bases, with 8 bases lying between them. The CDR3 DNA follows: TGTGCCAGCTCACCGTCCGGGATGAACACTGAAGCTTTCTTT. It specifies CASSPSGMNTEAFF.

V gene TRBV5-1 combines with J gene TRBJ2-3; D call uncertain. Germline V lookup: CDR1 SGHRS, CDR2 YFSETQ. This CDR3 region has 16 residues. Trimming removed 0 bases from V and 2 bases from J, with 13 bases in between. The CDR3 DNA sequence: TGCGCCAGCAGCTTGGTGATTAGCAGCCCCACAGATACGCAGTATTTT. Protein sequence: CASSLVISSPTDTQYF.

The V call is TRBV7-9, the J call TRBJ2-3; unclear D gene. The germline V and J ends were trimmed by 5 bases and 6 bases, with 15 bases remaining between them. The CDR3 spans 14 residues. CDR1 SEHNR and CDR2 FQNEAQ come from the germline V gene (reference sequence). The CDR3 sequence is CASSPRLTGDTQYF. The CDR3 DNA sequence: TGTGCCAGCAGCCCCAGGCTTACTGGGGATACGCAGTATTTT.

Points on this clone: At one of its ends the junction is not consistent with the germline gene, which may arise from a read error. This chain joins TRBV7-6 and TRBJ2-1, with a possible D match to TRBD2 (5 bases). Germline lookup yields CDR1 SGHVS and CDR2 FNYEAQ. The CDR3 loop spans 17 amino acids. CDR3 coding DNA: TGTGCCAGCAGCTTAGAATTCGGGGAGAGCTCCGACAATGAGCAGTTCTTC. Translated, it gives CASSLEFGESSDNEQFF.

The V and J genes are TRBV15 and TRBJ1-4, with TRBD1 as a possible D gene (5 bases). The V gene lost 0 bases and the J gene lost 0 bases, with 17 bases spanning the gap. The length of the CDR3 is 19 residues. CDR1 is LNHNV and CDR2 is YYDKDF in the germline V gene (reference sequence). The CDR3 reads CATSRDLGAGTATNEKLFF. The CDR3, as DNA: TGTGCCACCAGCAGAGATCTAGGGGCCGGCACTGCAACTAATGAAAAACTGTTTTTT.

This chain joins TRBV5-1 and TRBJ1-1, with a weak D call TRBD1 (5 bases). The CDR3 has 13 residues. Germline-derived CDR1 and CDR2 are SGHRS and YFSETQ. Trimming left V 0 bases short and J 6 bases short, with 9 bases between. The CDR3 DNA reads as TGCGCCAGCAGCTTGGGGCAGGGCTCTGAAGCTTTCTTT. It translates to CASSLGQGSEAFF.

The V and J genes are TRBV9 and TRBJ1-2; 8 bases align to TRBD1. The V and J ends lost 1 base and 4 bases, in that order; junction bases with no gene match: 9. Germline V gives CDR1 SGDLS, CDR2 YYNGEE. The CDR3 extends over 16 amino acids. The CDR3 sequence is CASSVSLFGQGYGYTF. As DNA, the CDR3 is TGTGCCAGCAGCGTATCCCTTTTTGGACAGGGCTATGGCTACACCTTC. Full variable domain (missing parts from reference TRBV9 and TRBJ1-2): DSGVTQTPKHLITATGQRVTLRCSPRSGDLSVYWYQQSLDQGLQFLIQYYNGEERAKGNILERFSAQQFPDLHSELNLSSLELGDSALYFCASSVSLFGQGYGYTFGSGTRLTVV.

The rearrangement uses TRBV7-2 and TRBJ1-5, with unresolved D. V lost 4 bases and J 9 bases, leaving 10 bases between the germline ends. Germline CDR1 is SGHTA and CDR2 is FQGNSA. This CDR3 spans 12 amino acids. As DNA, the CDR3 is TGTGCCAGCAGCTACCACTACGGGCCCCAGCATTTT. Protein product: CASSYHYGPQHF.

The chain joins TRBV6-1 to TRBJ1-2, with 7 bases that match TRBD1. The germline V gene encodes CDR1 MNHNS and CDR2 SASEGT. The CDR3 is 13 residues long. Losses at the gene ends were 3 bases for V and 7 bases for J; bases not matched to a gene: 5. CDR3 DNA: TGTGCCAGCAGTGAGACAGGGCGGGGTGGCTACACCTTC. Amino acid sequence: CASSETGRGGYTF.

The chain is built from TRBV2 and TRBJ1-1, with TRBD1 identical over 9 bases. Germline assignment: CDR1 SNHLY and CDR2 FYNNEI. This CDR3 is 15 amino acids long. V trimming: 4 bases; J trimming: 5 bases; junction bases outside the gene matches: 8. CDR3 loop: CASSGLTGGLTEAFF. The CDR3 DNA reads as TGTGCCAGCAGTGGATTGACAGGGGGTTTAACTGAAGCTTTCTTT.

The chain is built from TRBV7-9 and TRBJ1-2; 9 nucleotides match TRBD1. This CDR3 is 17 amino acids long. With 1 base clipped from V and 2 bases from J, the junction kept 8 bases outside the gene matches. Germline CDR1 and CDR2: SEHNR and FQNEAQ (reference sequence). Here the CDR3 DNA reads TGTGCCAGCAGCTTAGGGACAGGGGTCCCTCCGAACTATGGCTACACCTTC. Protein: CASSLGTGVPPNYGYTF.

The chain is built from TRBV6-1 and TRBJ2-5; TRBD2 aligns across 9 bases. The V gene end was trimmed by 0 bases and the J gene end by 1 base; junction bases not matched to a gene: 3. In germline, CDR1 is MNHNS, CDR2 SASEGT. CDR3 size: 16 residues. CDR3: CASSEALSGGQETQYF. CDR3 bases: TGTGCCAGCAGTGAAGCGCTTAGCGGGGGCCAAGAGACCCAGTACTTC.

This rearrangement joins TRBV5-6 to TRBJ2-3, with D tentatively TRBD2 (5 bases). Germline CDR1 and CDR2: SGHDT and YYEEEE. Trimming removed 4 bases at V and 4 bases at J, with 7 bases between. The length of the CDR3 is 12 residues. CDR3 nucleotides: TGTGCCAGCAGCCGGACTCCAGATACGCAGTATTTT. Amino acids: CASSRTPDTQYF.

Comment on this clone: Other DNA sequences in this sample translate to the same CDR3. The chain has TRBV15 and TRBJ2-2, with 10 bases matching TRBD2. The CDR3 is 14 residues long. Looked up from germline, CDR1 is LNHNV and CDR2 is YYDKDF (reference sequence). Losses at the gene ends were 9 bases for V and 2 bases for J; bases not matched to a gene: 3. CDR3 loop: CATRTSGNTGELFF. CDR3 DNA sequence: TGTGCCACTAGGACTAGCGGTAACACCGGGGAGCTGTTTTTT.

On this clone itself: At the DNA level, this CDR3 is encoded by other sequences in the same sample as well. The rearrangement joins TRBV7-6 to TRBJ2-1, with D tentatively TRBD2 (6 bases). Germline assignment: CDR1 SGHVS and CDR2 FNYEAQ. Trimming cost V 2 bases and J 4 bases, with 6 bases left between them. The CDR3 loop spans 13 amino acids. Here the CDR3 DNA reads TGTGCCAGCAGCTTACGGGGGTACAATGAGCAGTTCTTC. It translates to CASSLRGYNEQFF.

The chain is built from TRBV4-1 and TRBJ2-1, with 10 bases fitting TRBD2. This CDR3 is 15 amino acids long. J gave up 4 bases and V 2 bases, and 2 bases lay outside the gene matches. CDR1 is MGHRA and CDR2 is YSYEKL in the germline V gene. As DNA, the CDR3 is TGCGCCAGCAGCCAAAGGACTAGCGGTTACAATGAGCAGTTCTTC. It encodes CASSQRTSGYNEQFF.

Details on this clone: Its ends do not fully match the called genes, so a read error is possible. This rearrangement joins TRBV2 to TRBJ2-5, with 8 bases that match TRBD2. The CDR3 consists of 16 residues. Germline CDR1 and CDR2: SNHLY and FYNNEI. CDR3 sequence reads: CASIERRGVNQETQYF. In DNA form, the CDR3 reads TGTGCCAGCATTGAAAGGCGGGGGGTAAACCAAGAGACCCAGTACTTC.

The CDR3 region is CASSVERGYNEQFF. CDR3 sequence (DNA): TGTGCCAGCAGTGTCGAACGGGGGTACAATGAGCAGTTCTTC. The V gene is TRBV2, the J gene TRBJ2-1, with a weak D call TRBD2 (6 bases). The germline gives CDR1 SNHLY, CDR2 FYNNEI. V was shortened by 4 bases and J by 4 bases, with 11 bases between the two germline ends. CDR3 length: 14 residues.

V and J are TRBV6-6 and TRBJ2-7; TRBD1 agrees at 10 bases. CDR1 is MNHNY and CDR2 is SVGAGI in the germline V gene (reference sequence). V shed 2 bases and J 5 bases; nucleotides not matched to a gene: 9. The CDR3 is made up of 16 amino acids. The CDR3: CASSYPWTGGVHEQYF. CDR3 coding DNA: TGTGCCAGCAGTTACCCTTGGACAGGGGGAGTCCACGAGCAGTACTTC.

The chain carries TRBV4-3 and TRBJ1-1; 7 nucleotides line up with TRBD1. The CDR3 has 17 residues. V lost 2 bases to trimming and J lost 1 base; unmatched junction nucleotides: 10. The germline CDR1 and CDR2 sequences are LGHNA and YSLEER. In nucleotides, the CDR3 is TGCGCCAGCAGCCAATTGAAACGACAGGGAAGGAACACTGAAGCTTTCTTT. This encodes CASSQLKRQGRNTEAFF.

The rearrangement links TRBV10-3 to TRBJ2-5; a weak D match, TRBD1 (6 bases). V dropped 5 bases and J dropped 2 bases, with 12 bases sitting between them. The CDR3 has 14 residues. Looked up from germline, CDR1 is ENHRY and CDR2 is SYGVKD. The CDR3 loop reads CAISTGLGQETQYF. As DNA, the CDR3 is TGTGCCATCAGTACAGGGTTAGGGCAAGAGACCCAGTACTTC.

The V call is TRBV19, the J call TRBJ2-7; TRBD2 aligns across 8 bases. Germline CDR1 is LNHDA and CDR2 is SQIVND (reference sequence). The CDR3 runs 14 residues. Trimming cost V 9 bases and J 3 bases; bases outside gene matches: 10. The CDR3 loop is CASSGGGPLYEQYF. The CDR3 DNA reads as TGTGCCAGCTCGGGGGGGGGTCCCCTCTACGAGCAGTACTTC.

V is TRBV18 and J is TRBJ2-2; 9 bases align to TRBD1. Germline trimming cut 3 bases from V and 3 bases from J; bases unmatched to any gene: 5. The CDR3 consists of 16 residues. The germline CDR1 and CDR2 sequences are KGHSH and LQKENI. CDR3 amino acids: CASSPPTGGDTGELFF. The CDR3 coding sequence is TGTGCCAGCTCACCGCCGACAGGGGGAGACACCGGGGAGCTGTTTTTT.

The chain recombines TRBV5-1 with TRBJ2-7; a weak D match, TRBD1 (9 bases). Trimming left V 1 base short and J 1 base short, with 15 bases between. The CDR3 is made up of 16 amino acids. The germline gives CDR1 SGHRS, CDR2 YFSETQ. The CDR3, as DNA: TGCGCCAGCAGCTTGACTAGCGGACAGGGGTCCTACGAGCAGTACTTC. Amino acid sequence: CASSLTSGQGSYEQYF.

This chain uses TRBV18 with TRBJ1-1; TRBD1 agrees at 8 bases. From germline, CDR1 is KGHSH and CDR2 LQKENI. After removal of 2 bases from V and 1 base from J, the junction contained 6 bases not matched to a gene. The CDR3 loop spans 16 amino acids. This chain's CDR3 is CASSPRDRYTNTEAFF. The CDR3 DNA reads as TGTGCCAGCTCACCAAGGGACAGGTATACGAACACTGAAGCTTTCTTT.

The J gene is TRBJ1-2, the V gene TRBV7-2, with TRBD1 as a possible D gene (5 bases). In germline, CDR1 is SGHTA, CDR2 FQGNSA. Trimming cost V 5 bases and J 4 bases, with 11 bases left between them. The CDR3 length is 13 residues. CDR3 DNA: TGTGCCAGCAGCACCCCGGGGGGCTATGGCTACACCTTC. The encoded protein is CASSTPGGYGYTF.

The chain joins TRBV5-1 to TRBJ1-2, with 8 bases that match TRBD1. The V gene end was trimmed by 1 base and the J gene end by 6 bases; junction bases not matched to a gene: 8. Germline V gene data show CDR1 as SGHRS and CDR2 as YFSETQ. The CDR3 is 15 amino acids. CDR3 protein: CASSLSGQGANGYTF. The CDR3 bases are TGCGCCAGCAGCTTGTCGGGTCAGGGGGCGAATGGCTACACCTTC.

The rearrangement links TRBV7-2 to TRBJ2-1; TRBD2 is a possible D gene (5 bases). This CDR3 comprises 15 residues. Trimming took off 3 bases at V and 2 bases at J, with 11 bases between the two ends. Looked up from germline, CDR1 is SGHTA and CDR2 is FQGNSA. CDR3 sequence: CASSFEGFPYNEQFF. CDR3 coding DNA: TGTGCCAGCAGCTTCGAGGGTTTCCCCTACAATGAGCAGTTCTTC.